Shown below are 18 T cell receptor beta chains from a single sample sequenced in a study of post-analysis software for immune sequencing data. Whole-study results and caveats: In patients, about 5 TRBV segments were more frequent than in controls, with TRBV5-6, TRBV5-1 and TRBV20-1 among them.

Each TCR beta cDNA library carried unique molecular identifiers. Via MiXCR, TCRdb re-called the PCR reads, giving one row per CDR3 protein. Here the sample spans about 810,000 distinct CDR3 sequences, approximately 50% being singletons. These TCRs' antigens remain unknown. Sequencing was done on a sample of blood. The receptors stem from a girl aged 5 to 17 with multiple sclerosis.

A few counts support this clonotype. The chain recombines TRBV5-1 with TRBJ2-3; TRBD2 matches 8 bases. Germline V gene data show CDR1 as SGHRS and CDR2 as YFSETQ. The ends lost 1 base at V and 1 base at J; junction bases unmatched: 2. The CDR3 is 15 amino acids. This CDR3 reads CASSLSGSGTDTQYF. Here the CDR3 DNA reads TGCGCCAGCAGCTTGAGCGGGAGTGGCACAGATACGCAGTATTTT.

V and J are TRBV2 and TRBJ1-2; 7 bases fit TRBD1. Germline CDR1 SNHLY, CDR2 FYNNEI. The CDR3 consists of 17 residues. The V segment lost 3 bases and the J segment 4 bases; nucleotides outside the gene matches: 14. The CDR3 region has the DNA TGTGCCAGCAGTGAGGCGCCAACAGGGGTTTGGACCTATGGCTACACCTTC. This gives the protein CASSEAPTGVWTYGYTF. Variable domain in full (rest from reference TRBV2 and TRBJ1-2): EPEVTQTPSHQVTQMGQEVILRCVPISNHLYFYWYRQILGQKVEFLVSFYNNEISEKSEIFDDQFSVERPDGSNFTLKIRSTKLEDSAMYFCASSEAPTGVWTYGYTFGSGTRLTVV.

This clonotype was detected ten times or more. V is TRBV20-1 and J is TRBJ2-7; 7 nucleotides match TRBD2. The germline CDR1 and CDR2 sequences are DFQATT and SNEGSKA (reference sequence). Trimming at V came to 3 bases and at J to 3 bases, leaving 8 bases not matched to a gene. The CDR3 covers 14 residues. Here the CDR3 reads CSASPLAVNYEQYF. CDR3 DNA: TGCAGTGCTAGCCCCCTAGCGGTGAACTACGAGCAGTACTTC.

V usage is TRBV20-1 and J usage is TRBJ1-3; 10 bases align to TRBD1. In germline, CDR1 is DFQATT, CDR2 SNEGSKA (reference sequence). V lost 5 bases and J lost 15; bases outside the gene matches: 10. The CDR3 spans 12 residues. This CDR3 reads CSALHRGTGAYF. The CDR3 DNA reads TGCAGTGCTTTACACCGGGGGACAGGGGCATATTTT.

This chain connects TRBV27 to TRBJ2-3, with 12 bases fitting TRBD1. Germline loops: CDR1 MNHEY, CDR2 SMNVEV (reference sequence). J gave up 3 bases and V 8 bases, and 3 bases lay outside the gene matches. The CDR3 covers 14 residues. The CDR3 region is CASGGQGATDTQYF. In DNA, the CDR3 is TGTGCCAGCGGGGGACAGGGGGCAACAGATACGCAGTATTTT.

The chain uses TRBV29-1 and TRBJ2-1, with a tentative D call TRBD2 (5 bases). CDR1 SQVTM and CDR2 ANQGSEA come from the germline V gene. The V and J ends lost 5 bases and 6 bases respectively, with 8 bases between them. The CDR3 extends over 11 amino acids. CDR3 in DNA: TGCAGCGTTAGGAGGTTCAATGAGCAGTTCTTC. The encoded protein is CSVRRFNEQFF.

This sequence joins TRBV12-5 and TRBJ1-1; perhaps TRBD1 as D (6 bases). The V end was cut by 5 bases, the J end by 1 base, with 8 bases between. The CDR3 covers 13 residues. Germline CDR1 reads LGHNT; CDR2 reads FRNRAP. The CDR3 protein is CASGLQGNTEAFF. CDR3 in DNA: TGTGCTAGTGGTCTACAGGGGAACACTGAAGCTTTCTTT.

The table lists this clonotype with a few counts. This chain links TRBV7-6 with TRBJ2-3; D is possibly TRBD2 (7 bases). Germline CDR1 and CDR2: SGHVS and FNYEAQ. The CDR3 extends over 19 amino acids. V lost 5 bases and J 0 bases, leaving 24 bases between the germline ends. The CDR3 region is CASSPRGGGPFPSTDTQYF. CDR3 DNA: TGTGCCAGCAGCCCCCGAGGGGGGGGCCCATTCCCTAGCACAGATACGCAGTATTTT.

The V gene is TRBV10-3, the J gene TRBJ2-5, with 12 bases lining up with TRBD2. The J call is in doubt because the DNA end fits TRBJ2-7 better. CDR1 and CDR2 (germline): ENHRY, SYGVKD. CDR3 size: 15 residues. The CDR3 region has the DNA TGTGCCATCAGTTCAGGACTAGCGGGAAGGTACGAGCAGTACTTC. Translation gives CAISSGLAGRYEQYF.

The DNA of the CDR3 is TGTGCCAGCGGGTGGGAGGGCCCCCTCCCAGATACGCAGTATTTT. It yields the protein CASGWEGPLPDTQYF. The V and J genes are TRBV6-2 or TRBV6-3 and TRBJ2-3; 7 nucleotides line up with TRBD2. The germline V gene encodes CDR1 MNHEY and CDR2 SVGEGT. The V gene end was trimmed by 8 bases and the J gene end by 4 bases; junction bases not matched to a gene: 12. The length of the CDR3 is 15 residues.

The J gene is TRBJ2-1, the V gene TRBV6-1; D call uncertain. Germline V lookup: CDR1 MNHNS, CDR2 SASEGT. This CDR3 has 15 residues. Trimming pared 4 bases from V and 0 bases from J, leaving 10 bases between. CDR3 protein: CASSAPGPSYNEQFF. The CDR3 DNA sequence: TGTGCCAGCAGTGCCCCCGGGCCCTCCTACAATGAGCAGTTCTTC.

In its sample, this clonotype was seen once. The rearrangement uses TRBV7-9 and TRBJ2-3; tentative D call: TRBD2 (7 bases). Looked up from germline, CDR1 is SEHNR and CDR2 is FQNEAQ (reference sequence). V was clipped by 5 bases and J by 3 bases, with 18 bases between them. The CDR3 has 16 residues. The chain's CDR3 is CASSPLGGPETDTQYF. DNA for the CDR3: TGTGCCAGCAGCCCCCTGGGGGGGCCGGAAACAGATACGCAGTATTTT.

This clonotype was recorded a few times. CDR3 protein: CASSLAGTGKETQYF. As DNA, the CDR3 is TGCGCCAGCAGCTTGGCCGGGACAGGGAAAGAGACCCAGTACTTC. The rearrangement links TRBV5-1 to TRBJ2-5; 9 nucleotides match TRBD1. The CDR3 length is 15 residues. V lost 0 bases and J lost 3; bases outside the gene matches: 3. CDR1 SGHRS and CDR2 YFSETQ come from the germline V gene.

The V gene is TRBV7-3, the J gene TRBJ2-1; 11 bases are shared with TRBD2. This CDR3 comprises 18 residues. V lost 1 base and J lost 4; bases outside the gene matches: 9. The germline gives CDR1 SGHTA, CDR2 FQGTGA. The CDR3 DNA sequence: TGTGCCAGCAGCTTAAGGTGGGGACTAGCGGACGTATACAATGAGCAGTTCTTC. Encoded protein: CASSLRWGLADVYNEQFF.

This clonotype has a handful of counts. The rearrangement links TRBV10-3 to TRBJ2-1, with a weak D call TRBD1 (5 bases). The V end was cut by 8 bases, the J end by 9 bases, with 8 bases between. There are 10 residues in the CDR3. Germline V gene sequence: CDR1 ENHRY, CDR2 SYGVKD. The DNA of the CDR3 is TGTGCCATCGGTGGGGCTGAGCAGTTCTTC. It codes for CAIGGAEQFF.

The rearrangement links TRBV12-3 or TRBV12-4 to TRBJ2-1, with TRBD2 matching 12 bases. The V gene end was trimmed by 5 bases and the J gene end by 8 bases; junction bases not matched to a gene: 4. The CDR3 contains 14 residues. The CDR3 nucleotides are TGTGCCAGCAGTCCTAGCGGGAGGGGCGATGAGCAGTTCTTC. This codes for CASSPSGRGDEQFF.

CDR3 coding DNA: TGTGCCAGTAGCCCACCCGGACAGAGCAAAGCTTTCTTT. Protein product: CASSPPGQSKAFF. The chain recombines TRBV19 with TRBJ1-1, with a weak D call TRBD1 (6 bases). Germline V gene lookup returns CDR1 LNHDA and CDR2 SQIVND (reference sequence). The CDR3 sequence is 13 residues long. V was trimmed by 6 bases and J by 9 bases, leaving 17 bases between them.

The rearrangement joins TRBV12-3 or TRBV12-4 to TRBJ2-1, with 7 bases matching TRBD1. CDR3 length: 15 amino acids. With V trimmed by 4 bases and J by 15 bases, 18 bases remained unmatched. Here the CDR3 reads CASSYTGERRASRFF. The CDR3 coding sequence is TGTGCCAGCAGTTATACAGGGGAGAGACGGGCTTCACGGTTCTTC.